This TCR beta chain was sequenced in a study of identical twins. Germline V lookup: CDR1 SGHTA, CDR2 FQGNSA. This CDR3 is 13 amino acids long. V was trimmed by 1 base and J by 6 bases, leaving 7 bases between them. One entry per CDR3 protein, called by TCRdb with MiXCR from the 5' RACE reads. Of hundreds of thousands of distinct CDR3 sequences listed, approximately 25% are singletons. This clonotype was counted at least ten times. The sample was also reused in another study, on T cells expressing NK-cell markers.

The receptor comes from a woman between 18 and 30 years old in good health. The source material was CD4+ T cells sorted from blood. The genes are TRBV7-2 and TRBJ1-5; no firm D call. As DNA, the CDR3 is TGTGCCAGCAGCTTAGGGTCGCGTCAGCCCCAGCATTTT. Protein product: CASSLGSRQPQHF.